These T cell receptor beta chains were read from a single sample in a study of cytomegalovirus exposure and HLA in healthy donors. Method: immunoSEQ multiplex PCR; TCRdb's copy keeps in-frame clones and lacks some. The sample lists 100,000 to 150,000 clones, around 80% occurring once. Sample: PBMCs. Every receptor here comes from a man aged 30-40 years in good health and CMV-seropositive. Both conserved end residues are part of each CDR3. A D gene is named only where the DNA matches it firmly. Rows may omit the clone size; those that give it use once, few, many or a size class.

TGCGCCAGCAGCAGGGACAGCGGGAATCAGCCCCAGCATTTT CASSRDSGNQPQHF TRBD1 TRBJ1-5 TRBV5-1 -
TGTGCCAGCAGCTCGGGCGGGAAGTTGCCCCCGTACGGTGAGCAGTTCTTC CASSSGGKLPPYGEQFF - TRBJ2-1 TRBV7-2 -
TGTGCCAGCAGCTTGGCGGCTAGCGGGAGCACAGATACGCAGTATTTT CASSLAASGSTDTQYF TRBD2 TRBJ2-3 TRBV5-8 -
TGTGCCAGCACCCACTCGGCCCAGTCTAGCTCTGGGGCCAACGTCCTGACTTTC CASTHSAQSSSGANVLTF - TRBJ2-6 TRBV28 -
TGTGCCAGCGGAGGAGCCTACAATGAGCAGTTCTTC CASGGAYNEQFF - TRBJ2-1 TRBV6-1 -
TGTGCCAGCAGTGAATATCCCGGGGCTAGCGGGGGTGGAGATACGCAGTATTTT CASSEYPGASGGGDTQYF TRBD2 TRBJ2-3 TRBV25-1 -
TGTGCCAGCAGCTTAGAAGGGACAGGGGCGATTGAAGCTTTCTTT CASSLEGTGAIEAFF TRBD1 TRBJ1-1 TRBV7-6 -
TGCGCCAGCAGCTTTAGTCCCCAAGGGGACAATCAGCCCCAGCATTTT CASSFSPQGDNQPQHF - TRBJ1-5 TRBV5-1 few
TGTGCCAGCAGCCCCTCAGGGGGGAACACCGGGGAGCTGTTTTTT CASSPSGGNTGELFF TRBD1 TRBJ2-2 TRBV7-6 -
TGCGCCAGCAGCTTGGCTAGCGGGAGCACAGATACGCAGTATTTT CASSLASGSTDTQYF TRBD2 TRBJ2-3 TRBV5-1 -
TGCGCCAGCAGCCAAGTAACAGGTCCATCCTATGGCTACACCTTC CASSQVTGPSYGYTF - TRBJ1-2 TRBV4-3 -
TGTGCCAGCAGCCGGACAAGCCTTAATCAGCCCCAGCATTTT CASSRTSLNQPQHF - TRBJ1-5 TRBV27 -
TGTGCCAGCAGCCCCACAGGTCCGCATGGCTACACCTTC CASSPTGPHGYTF - TRBJ1-2 TRBV9 -
TGCGCCAGCAGCCAAGATCCGGGGACAACTAATGAAAAACTGTTTTTT CASSQDPGTTNEKLFF - TRBJ1-4 TRBV4-1 once
TGTGCCAGCACATGGGGACAGGGTGCGACCGGGGAGCTGTTTTTT CASTWGQGATGELFF TRBD1 TRBJ2-2 TRBV27 -
TGTGCCAGCAGCTGGACTAGCGGGAGGGAGGAGACCCAGTACTTC CASSWTSGREETQYF TRBD2 TRBJ2-5 TRBV7-2 once
TGTGCCAGCAGCTTGACCGGCAGGGGACAGGGTAGCTACACCTTC CASSLTGRGQGSYTF TRBD1 TRBJ1-2 TRBV5-6 -
TGTGCCAGCAGTTACTCCCTAGCCGGATACGAGCAGTACTTC CASSYSLAGYEQYF - TRBJ2-7 TRBV6-5 -
TGTGCCATCAGTGAGGGGGGGACGAACACTGAAGCTTTCTTT CAISEGGTNTEAFF - TRBJ1-1 TRBV10-3 -
TGTGCCAGTAGTATAGCTCCGGGGCCCCAGCATTTT CASSIAPGPQHF - TRBJ1-5 TRBV19 -
TGTGCCAGTAGTATCGGGGGACGGAGCGATCAGCCCCAGCATTTT CASSIGGRSDQPQHF - TRBJ1-5 TRBV19 -
TGTGCCAGCAGTGAAGGCTCAGGGAGCAATCAGCCCCAGCATTTT CASSEGSGSNQPQHF - TRBJ1-5 TRBV25-1 -
TGTGCCAGCAGTGTGGCGGGTGAGGATCAGCCCCAGCATTTT CASSVAGEDQPQHF - TRBJ1-5 TRBV6-5 -
TGTGCCAGCAGTGGGGACTCAGATACGCAGTATTTT CASSGDSDTQYF - TRBJ2-3 TRBV6-1 -
TGTGCCAGCAGTGGGACACCCACTTCTGACTACACCTTC CASSGTPTSDYTF - TRBJ1-2 TRBV2 -
TGCGCCAGCAGCCAAGGTTCCAGCGGGTTTTACTACGAGCAGTACTTC CASSQGSSGFYYEQYF - TRBJ2-7 TRBV4-3 -
TGCGCCAGCAGCCAAGCGGGAGGACCCTACGAGCAGTACTTC CASSQAGGPYEQYF TRBD2 TRBJ2-7 TRBV4-3 -
TGTGCCAGCAGCTTAGGACTGGCCGGGACAGTCTATGGCTACACCTTC CASSLGLAGTVYGYTF TRBD1 TRBJ1-2 TRBV7-9 once
TGTGCCTGGAGTGTGGGCGGGACAGGAATTTACGAGCAGTACTTC CAWSVGGTGIYEQYF TRBD1 TRBJ2-7 TRBV30 -
TGTGCCAGCAGCTTAGCGCTGGGGGCTAGCGGGAGTAGGGATACGCAGTATTTT CASSLALGASGSRDTQYF TRBD2 TRBJ2-3 TRBV7-2 -
TGTGCCAGCAGCCGGGACAGGACAAATGAAAAACTGTTTTTT CASSRDRTNEKLFF TRBD1 TRBJ1-4 TRBV11-2 once
TGTGCCAGCAGTTTGAGGCCCTACAATGAGCAGTTCTTC CASSLRPYNEQFF - TRBJ2-1 TRBV27 -
TGCAGCGGAGACTTGATAGGAGGTGTGGAGCAGTTCTTC CSGDLIGGVEQFF - TRBJ2-1 TRBV29-1 -
TGTGCCAGCAGCGTATCTATTGGGGCCAACGTCCTGACTTTC CASSVSIGANVLTF - TRBJ2-6 TRBV9 -
TGTGCCAGCAGCGCCAGGGGACCCTACGAGCAGTACTTC CASSARGPYEQYF - TRBJ2-7 TRBV7-8 -
TGTGCCAGCAGTCCAGGACAGGGGCCATATGAGCAGTTCTTC CASSPGQGPYEQFF TRBD1 TRBJ2-1 TRBV28 -
TGTGCCAGCTCACCACAATCGGGTACTGAGCAGTTCTTC CASSPQSGTEQFF - TRBJ2-1 TRBV18 -
TGTGCCAGCAGTTTTAGACAGGGGGCTCAGCCCCAGCATTTT CASSFRQGAQPQHF TRBD1 TRBJ1-5 TRBV27 -
TGTGCCAGCAGCCACCCGGGTAGCGGGACCCTGAGGGCGCAGTATTTT CASSHPGSGTLRAQYF TRBD2 TRBJ2-3 TRBV7-9 -
TGTGCCAGCAGTCCCCAGGGTAACTATGGCTACACCTTC CASSPQGNYGYTF - TRBJ1-2 TRBV27 -
TGTGCCAGTAGTCGTGACGTAATGAGGACTGAAGCTTTCTTT CASSRDVMRTEAFF - TRBJ1-1 TRBV19 -
TGTGCCTTTTACGAGGGGGCAGCTCAGGGCTACACCTTC CAFYEGAAQGYTF TRBD1 TRBJ1-2 TRBV5-4 -
TGTGCCAGCAGTAGACTAGCGGGAGTTTCCTACGAGCAGTACTTC CASSRLAGVSYEQYF TRBD2 TRBJ2-7 TRBV6-6 few
TGTGCCAGTAGAGACAGATACCGGGAAAAACTGTTTTTT CASRDRYREKLFF - TRBJ1-4 TRBV6-1 few
TGTGCCAGCAGCTCCCCAACAGGGAACTATGGCTACACCTTC CASSSPTGNYGYTF - TRBJ1-2 TRBV11-2 -
TGCGCCAGCAGCCAAAGACAGGGGGGACTTCAGTACTTC CASSQRQGGLQYF TRBD1 TRBJ2-7 TRBV4-1 few
TGTGCCATCAGTTATCGACAGGATGAGCAGTTCTTC CAISYRQDEQFF - TRBJ2-1 TRBV10-3 -
TGTGCCAGCAGTTCTACAGGGGGGCCAAATCAGCCCCAGCATTTT CASSSTGGPNQPQHF TRBD1 TRBJ1-5 TRBV6-5 -
TGCGCCAGCAGCCCTGGACAGGGACCGAACACTGAAGCTTTCTTT CASSPGQGPNTEAFF TRBD1 TRBJ1-1 TRBV4-1 -
TGTGCCAGCGGTAGTACCTTTTGCTTAGCCAAAAACATTCAGTACTTC CASGSTFCLAKNIQYF - TRBJ2-4 TRBV11-3 once
TGTGCCAGCAGCGTAGGCGGGAGGCGGAGTAGGGATACGCAGTATTTT CASSVGGRRSRDTQYF TRBD2 TRBJ2-3 TRBV9 -
TGTGCCGTCAGAAGCTCGGGGTTTTATGGCTACACCTTC CAVRSSGFYGYTF - TRBJ1-2 TRBV28 -
TGCGCCAGCAGCTTCCGGAGACTAGAGACCCAGTACTTC CASSFRRLETQYF - TRBJ2-5 TRBV4-3 once
TGTGCCAGCAGCTTACAGCAGGGGTACTACGAGCAGTACTTC CASSLQQGYYEQYF - TRBJ2-7 TRBV13 -
TGTGCCAGCAGCTTAACAGGAATGAACACTGAAGCTTTCTTT CASSLTGMNTEAFF - TRBJ1-1 TRBV11-2 -
TGTGCCAGCAGTTTACGACAGGGAATAACTTTCTTT CASSLRQGITFF TRBD1 TRBJ1-1 TRBV27 -
TGTGCCTGGAGTGTACTAACAGGGGGCAGTTCTGAAGCTTTCTTT CAWSVLTGGSSEAFF TRBD1 TRBJ1-1 TRBV30 -
TGTGCCAGTAGTATGAACGGGATTAGCACAGATACGCAGTATTTT CASSMNGISTDTQYF - TRBJ2-3 TRBV19 -
TGTGCCTGGGGGGAAGGGGTTTTGAACACTGAAGCTTTCTTT CAWGEGVLNTEAFF - TRBJ1-1 TRBV30 -
TGTGCCAGCAGTTACGGCAGGGGCGGCAATCAGCCCCAGCATTTT CASSYGRGGNQPQHF - TRBJ1-5 TRBV6-5 -